The T cell receptor (beta chain) described here comes from a study of molecular identifiers for immune sequencing clone quantification. To note about this clonotype: No antigen is known for it.

Findings and limits, study-wide: More than 99% of effector molecules, versus under 1% of naive-cell molecules, belonged to clones above 20 RNA copies.

Via MiXCR, TCRdb re-called the PCR reads, giving one row per CDR3 protein. The sample lists approximately 35,000 distinct CDR3 sequences; 19% were seen once. This receptor was obtained from a human donor in good health. Some libraries in this study had Jurkat cell RNA spiked in. The sequencing sample was made of naive CD8+ T cells from blood, with Jurkat cell RNA spiked in. Subset described: FACS-sorted CD8+CD4-CCR7+CD45RA+ naive T cells.

The DNA for the CDR3 is TGTGCCAGCAGCTGGACGGGGTCGAACGAGCAGTACTTC. This sequence encodes CASSWTGSNEQYF. V is TRBV11-2 and J is TRBJ2-7, with D possibly being TRBD2 (5 bases). The CDR3 is 13 amino acids. Germline lookup yields CDR1 SGHAT and CDR2 FQNNGV. Trimming shortened V by 4 bases and J by 5 bases, and 12 bases separated the two germline ends.